These 25 T cell receptor beta chains were sequenced from one sample in a study of blood T cell repertoires in COVID-19. Clones were read by immunoSEQ multiplex PCR, and TCRdb kept only the in-frame ones, dropping some. The sample records approximately 220,000 clones, about 83% being singletons. Material for sequencing was peripheral blood. The receptor set was obtained from a woman in her 50s with acute or convalescent COVID-19.

In its sample, this clone was seen a few times. The V and J genes are TRBV7-2 and TRBJ2-3; D not resolved. V was cut by 1 base and J by 4 bases, with 9 bases left in between. Germline V gene lookup returns CDR1 SGHTA and CDR2 FQGNSA. The CDR3 is 14 residues long. This CDR3 is CASSLVPVADTQYF. As DNA, the CDR3 is TGTGCCAGCAGCTTAGTTCCGGTTGCAGATACGCAGTATTTT. The full variable domain, with the rest looked up from reference TRBV7-2 and TRBJ2-3, is GAGVSQSPSNKVTEKGKDVELRCDPISGHTALYWYRQSLGQGLEFLIYFQGNSAPDKSGLPSDRFSAERTGGSVSTLTIQRTQQEDSAVYLCASSLVPVADTQYFGPGTRLTVL.

The sample holds a few counts of this clone. The chain is built from TRBV19 and TRBJ2-7, with 9 bases aligning to TRBD2. This CDR3 spans 15 amino acids. V shed 4 bases, J shed 6 bases, and the junction held 10 bases outside the gene matches. Germline CDR1 LNHDA, CDR2 SQIVND (reference sequence). This CDR3 is CASSSHSGSLGEQYF. The CDR3 bases are TGTGCCAGTAGTAGCCATAGCGGGAGCTTGGGCGAGCAGTACTTC.

This chain uses TRBV7-2 with TRBJ2-1; 11 nucleotides match TRBD2. V shed 6 bases and J 8 bases; nucleotides not matched to a gene: 9. The CDR3 length is 15 residues. Germline values: CDR1 SGHTA, CDR2 FQGNSA. The chain's CDR3 is CASSPSGRYGDEQFF. The CDR3 DNA reads as TGTGCCAGCAGTCCTAGCGGGAGGTATGGTGATGAGCAGTTCTTC.

This chain links TRBV3-1 (or the pseudogene TRBV3-2) with TRBJ2-4; TRBD2 agrees at 7 bases. CDR1 and CDR2 from the germline V gene are LGHDT and YNNKEL (reference sequence). V was pared by 0 bases and J by 9 bases, with 14 bases of the junction left unmatched. This CDR3 region has 17 residues. The CDR3 loop is CASSQDIFAASGSIQYF. The CDR3 DNA reads TGTGCCAGCAGCCAAGATATCTTTGCGGCTAGCGGTAGCATTCAGTACTTC.

This rearrangement joins TRBV5-4 to TRBJ2-3; tentative D call: TRBD2 (5 bases). The length of the CDR3 is 13 residues. The ends were cut back, 4 bases at V and 4 bases at J, with 10 bases in the middle. Per germline, CDR1 SGHNT and CDR2 YYREEE (reference sequence). DNA for the CDR3: TGTGCCAGCAGCCTGGGCGGGTCAGATACGCAGTATTTT. Encoded protein: CASSLGGSDTQYF.

This clone was observed a few times. This chain uses TRBV6-2 or TRBV6-3 with TRBJ2-7, with TRBD1 matching 8 bases. The CDR3 loop spans 15 amino acids. V lost 4 bases, J lost 2 bases, and 7 bases stayed unmatched. The germline gives CDR1 MNHEY, CDR2 SVGEGT. CDR3 coding DNA: TGTGCCAGCAGTTGGGACAGGATCGATACCTACGAGCAGTACTTC. It specifies CASSWDRIDTYEQYF.

The genes are TRBV11-2 and TRBJ2-3, with 11 bases matching TRBD2. The CDR3 extends over 15 amino acids. Germline V lookup: CDR1 SGHAT, CDR2 FQNNGV. With 5 bases clipped from V and 4 bases from J, the junction kept 5 bases outside the gene matches. For the CDR3, the DNA is TGTGCCAGCAGCCATCTAGCGGGAGGCGCAGATACGCAGTATTTT. Translating it yields CASSHLAGGADTQYF.

The sample holds one count of this clone. The V and J genes are TRBV9 and TRBJ2-6; D may be TRBD1 (6 bases). Trimming left V 3 bases short and J 2 bases short, with 15 bases between. Germline V gene data show CDR1 as SGDLS and CDR2 as YYNGEE. This CDR3 is 17 amino acids long. The CDR3, as DNA: TGTGCCAGCAGCGGTACAGGGAGTGGGGCTGGGGCCAACGTCCTGACTTTC. Translated: CASSGTGSGAGANVLTF.

Details on this clone: A junction end diverges from the germline sequence, so it may reflect a read error. This same CDR3 is encoded by further DNA sequences in the sample. The chain joins TRBV20-1 to TRBJ1-1, with D tentatively TRBD1 (5 bases). This CDR3 has 10 residues. From germline, CDR1 is DFQATT and CDR2 SNEGSKA (reference sequence). CDR3 residues: CSAGDSEAFF. The CDR3 coding sequence is TGCAGTGCTGGAGACAGTGAAGCTTTCTTT.

This chain joins TRBV5-5 and TRBJ2-7; the D is unclear. CDR3 length: 12 residues. Germline CDR1 and CDR2: SGHKS and YYEKEE (reference sequence). Trimming pared 3 bases from V and 6 bases from J, leaving 10 bases between. The CDR3 nucleotides read TGTGCCAGCAGCTACCTTGGTAGCGAGCAGTACTTC. This translates into CASSYLGSEQYF.

The gene calls are TRBV9 and TRBJ2-1; 7 bases align to TRBD2. V was pared by 0 bases and J by 6 bases, with 15 bases of the junction left unmatched. This CDR3 spans 18 amino acids. Germline loops: CDR1 SGDLS, CDR2 YYNGEE. The CDR3 region has the DNA TGTGCCAGCAGCGTAGCCCGGGTGTCTCGGGGCGGGAGCAATGAGCAGTTCTTC. Encoded protein: CASSVARVSRGGSNEQFF.

This clone was found once. This rearrangement joins TRBV5-1 to TRBJ2-7; 9 bases agree with TRBD1. CDR1 is SGHRS and CDR2 is YFSETQ in the germline V gene. The V and J ends lost 4 bases and 3 bases, in that order; junction bases with no gene match: 5. The CDR3 length is 14 residues. The chain's CDR3 is CASSTGTGRYEQYF. The CDR3 bases are TGCGCCAGCAGCACCGGGACAGGGCGCTACGAGCAGTACTTC. Combining the CDR3 with reference TRBV5-1 and TRBJ2-7 gives the whole variable domain KAGVTQTPRYLIKTRGQQVTLSCSPISGHRSVSWYQQTPGQGLQFLFEYFSETQRNKGNFPGRFSGRQFSNSRSEMNVSTLELGDSALYLCASSTGTGRYEQYFGPGTRLTVT.

The J gene is TRBJ2-7, the V gene TRBV5-1; D gene ambiguous. The CDR3 contains 15 residues. Trimming shortened V by 2 bases and J by 1 base, and 13 bases separated the two germline ends. Germline V gene sequence: CDR1 SGHRS, CDR2 YFSETQ. CDR3 sequence (DNA): TGCGCCAGCAGCTTAATGTTAGTCCGATCCTACGAGCAGTACTTC. Residues: CASSLMLVRSYEQYF.

This clone was seen just once. This chain uses TRBV5-1 with TRBJ2-3; TRBD1 might be the D (6 bases). The CDR3 is 14 amino acids. The V end lost 4 bases, the J end lost 2 bases, and 11 bases lay between the germline ends. From germline, CDR1 is SGHRS and CDR2 YFSETQ. CDR3 DNA sequence: TGCGCCAGCAGCCAGGGACAAAACACAGATACGCAGTATTTT. Translation: CASSQGQNTDTQYF.

This chain uses TRBV5-6 with TRBJ2-3; a weak D match, TRBD1 (5 bases). The ends were cut back, 1 base at V and 6 bases at J, with 15 bases in the middle. CDR1 SGHDT and CDR2 YYEEEE come from the germline V gene. This CDR3 comprises 15 residues. Written as DNA, the CDR3 is TGTGCCAGCAGCTTGTCCTTGGGCAGGGCTGATACGCAGTATTTT. This translates into CASSLSLGRADTQYF.

This clone was seen only a few times. The CDR3 nucleotides read TGTGCCAGCAGCTTGGGGGAGGGTACGCAGTATTTT. Amino acid sequence: CASSLGEGTQYF. The chain employs TRBV5-4 and TRBJ2-3; 7 bases are a match to TRBD2. The germline V gene has CDR1 SGHNT and CDR2 YYREEE (reference sequence). With V trimmed by 0 bases and J by 8 bases, 0 bases remained unmatched. The CDR3 is made up of 12 amino acids.

This clone was recorded once. V and J are TRBV27 and TRBJ2-7; D possibly corresponds to TRBD1 (5 bases). This CDR3 region has 14 residues. V lost 4 bases and J lost 0, with 10 bases in between. The germline CDR1 and CDR2 sequences are MNHEY and SMNVEV (reference sequence). DNA for the CDR3: TGTGCCAGCAGTTGGTACAGGAGCTCCTACGAGCAGTACTTC. Protein sequence: CASSWYRSSYEQYF.

The chain joins TRBV5-4 to TRBJ2-3; possible D gene TRBD2, 6 bases. Trimming took off 1 base at V and 4 bases at J, with 16 bases between the two ends. Germline loops: CDR1 SGHNT, CDR2 YYREEE (reference sequence). The CDR3 totals 16 residues. The CDR3 protein is CASSLLAGMVADTQYF. As DNA, the CDR3 is TGTGCCAGCAGCTTGCTTGCGGGAATGGTGGCAGATACGCAGTATTTT.

This sequence joins TRBV5-1 and TRBJ2-1; D possibly corresponds to TRBD2 (6 bases). Germline CDR1 reads SGHRS; CDR2 reads YFSETQ. CDR3 length equals 15 residues. Trimming shortened V by 1 base and J by 2 bases, and 10 bases separated the two germline ends. DNA for the CDR3: TGCGCCAGCAGCTTGCCGGGAGTGGCCTACAATGAGCAGTTCTTC. Protein sequence: CASSLPGVAYNEQFF.

In this sample, this clone turned up a few times. The chain couples TRBV21-1 to TRBJ2-7; TRBD2, the D gene given by the table, was not confirmed from the DNA. TRBV21-1 is a pseudogene locus. There are 16 residues in the CDR3. CDR3 in amino acids: CASSKSRGLAVYEQYF. CDR3 in DNA: TGTGCCAGCAGCAAAAGTCGGGGACTAGCGGTCTACGAGCAGTACTTC.

The chain couples TRBV23-1 to TRBJ2-4; 11 bases map to TRBD1. TRBV23-1 is marked as an open reading frame, function uncertain. The CDR3 is 22 residues long. Unmatched junction bases numbered 17, after V lost 1 base and J lost 0 bases. In DNA, the CDR3 is TGCGCCAGCAGTCAATGGAGGGGGGACAGGGGGACCAGTTTTCTAGCCAAAAACATTCAGTACTTC. Translating gives CASSQWRGDRGTSFLAKNIQYF.

The CDR3 DNA follows: TGTGCCAGCAGTAGAGGGACAGGGTTGAACACCGGGGAGCTGTTTTTT. Amino acids: CASSRGTGLNTGELFF. The V and J genes are TRBV27 and TRBJ2-2; 9 bases are a match to TRBD1. Germline V gives CDR1 MNHEY, CDR2 SMNVEV (reference sequence). The CDR3 is 16 amino acids. V dropped 5 bases and J dropped 1; count of bases not matched to a gene: 5.

This clone was seen only a few times. In nucleotides, the CDR3 is TGTGCCAGCAGCTGGACGGGACAGACCCACGGGGAGCTGTTTTTT. Its translation is CASSWTGQTHGELFF. The rearrangement links TRBV5-6 to TRBJ2-2; 7 bases line up with TRBD1. Germline CDR1 and CDR2: SGHDT and YYEEEE. This CDR3 is 15 amino acids long. Unmatched junction bases numbered 9, after V lost 3 bases and J lost 7 bases.

This clone turned up a few times. V usage is TRBV19 and J usage is TRBJ2-2, with a possible D match to TRBD2 (5 bases). This CDR3 has 16 residues. The germline V and J ends were trimmed by 6 bases and 4 bases, with 18 bases remaining between them. CDR1 is LNHDA and CDR2 is SQIVND in the germline V gene (reference sequence). The CDR3 nucleotides read TGTGCCAGTAGGATCCGGGGAGCAGCACTCACCGGGGAGCTGTTTTTT. It specifies CASRIRGAALTGELFF.

V and J are TRBV7-2 and TRBJ2-7, with 8 bases lining up with TRBD2. The CDR3 consists of 14 residues. Germline CDR1 SGHTA, CDR2 FQGNSA. The J segment lost 2 bases and the V segment lost 6 bases, leaving 6 bases of the junction unmatched. CDR3 sequence reads: CASSSQAGAYEQYF. The CDR3 bases are TGTGCCAGCAGTTCCCAAGCGGGAGCCTACGAGCAGTACTTC.